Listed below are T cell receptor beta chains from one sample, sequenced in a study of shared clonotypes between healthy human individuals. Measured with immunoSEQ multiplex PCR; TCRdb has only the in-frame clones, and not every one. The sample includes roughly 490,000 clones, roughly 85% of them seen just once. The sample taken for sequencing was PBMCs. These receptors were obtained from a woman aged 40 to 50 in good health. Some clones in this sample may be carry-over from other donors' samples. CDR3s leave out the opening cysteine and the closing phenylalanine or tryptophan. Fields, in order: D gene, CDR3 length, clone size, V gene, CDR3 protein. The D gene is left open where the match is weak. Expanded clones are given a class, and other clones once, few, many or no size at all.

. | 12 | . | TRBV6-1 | ASRPRESNQPQH
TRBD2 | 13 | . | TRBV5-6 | ASSLGGTSNNEQF
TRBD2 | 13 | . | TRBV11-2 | ASSLGREVSYEQY
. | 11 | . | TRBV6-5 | ASSYSRTAGYT
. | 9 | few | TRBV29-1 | SVAGETEAF
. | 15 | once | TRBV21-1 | ASSKGAIGGGPETQY
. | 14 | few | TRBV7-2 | ASSLGRVGANEKLF
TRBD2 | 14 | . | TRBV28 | ASTKGLAGFQETQY
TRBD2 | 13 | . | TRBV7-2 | ASSRAASGSYEQY
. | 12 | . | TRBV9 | ASSPRTWGNEQF
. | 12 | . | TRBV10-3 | AISESAGGETQY
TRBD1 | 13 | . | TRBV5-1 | ASRAPGTGPSEAF
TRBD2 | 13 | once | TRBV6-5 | ASSYSLAGTGELF
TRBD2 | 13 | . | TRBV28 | ASSPGGTGSYEQY
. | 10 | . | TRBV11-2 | ASRRGYNEQF
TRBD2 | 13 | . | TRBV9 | ASSPPGLGPYEQY
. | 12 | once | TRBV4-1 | ASSQDIILGELF
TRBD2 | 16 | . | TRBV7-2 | ASSLRTGTSGSHYEQF
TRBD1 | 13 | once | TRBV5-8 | ASSLADRDRTEAF
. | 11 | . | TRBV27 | ASSLRWEVPQH
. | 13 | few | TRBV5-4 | ASSLFGANTGELF
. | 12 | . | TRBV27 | ASSFWESGTEAF
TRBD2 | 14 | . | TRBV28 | ASSLGVAGPSYEQY
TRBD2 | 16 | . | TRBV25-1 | ASSEKLGLAGNSYTQY
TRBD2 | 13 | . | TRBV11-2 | ASSSLAGVGNEQF
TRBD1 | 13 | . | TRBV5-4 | ASIEAGTGKEIQY
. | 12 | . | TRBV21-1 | ASSRPGQNTEAF
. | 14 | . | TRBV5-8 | ASSLARTTSYYGYT
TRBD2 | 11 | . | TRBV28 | ASSLSASGKQY
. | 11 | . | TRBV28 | ASSLSGRETQY
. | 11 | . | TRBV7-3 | ASSKQGFNEQF
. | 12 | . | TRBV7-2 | ASSIRTDSYEQY
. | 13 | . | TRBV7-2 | ASSLVGTSTDTQY
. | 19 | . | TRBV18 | ASGTTGGKQRESPFLDEQY
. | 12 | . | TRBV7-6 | ASSLRRGGNTIY
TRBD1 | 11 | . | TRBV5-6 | ASSRDRGQPQH
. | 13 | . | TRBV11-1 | ASSLDGDAGDEQF
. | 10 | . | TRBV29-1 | SVDERYNEQF
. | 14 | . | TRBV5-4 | ASSPGGAQEATEAF
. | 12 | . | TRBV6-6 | ASSYSWGTYEQY
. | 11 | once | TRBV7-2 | ASSLRVFQPQH
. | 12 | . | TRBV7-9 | ASRLDANTGELF
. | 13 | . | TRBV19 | ASSIKGADTGELF
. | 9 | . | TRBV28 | ASSRGTEAF
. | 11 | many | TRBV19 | ASSSRDRETQY
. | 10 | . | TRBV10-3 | ATRLNTGELF